These 27 T cell receptor beta chains came from one sample sequenced in a study of regulatory T cells in long-lasting Graves disease. Indicated time point: newly diagnosed GD, antithyroid drugs for less than 3 months. PBMC-derived RNA was used for the TCR library. Arm-PCR of CDR3 regions and iRepertoire HTBI primers were used to build TCR beta libraries. TCRdb processed the multiplex PCR reads anew with MiXCR; each CDR3 protein has one entry. The sample yields a few hundred thousand distinct CDR3 sequences, approximately 12% seen once. These records were also assigned to another study, of T cells in Graves' hyperthyroidism and ophthalmopathy.

Sample: peripheral blood mononuclear cells (PBMCs), taken at new diagnosis, from a patient treated with antithyroid drugs. The receptors were sampled from a woman aged 18-35 years with Graves disease.

This clonotype has ten or more counts. The chain recombines TRBV20-1 with TRBJ2-2; TRBD2 matches 8 bases. This CDR3 has 16 residues. Looked up from germline, CDR1 is DFQATT and CDR2 is SNEGSKA (reference sequence). V shed 0 bases and J 5 bases; nucleotides not matched to a gene: 8. CDR3 nucleotides: TGCAGTGCTAGAGATTCGGTAGCGGGATTTACCGGGGAGCTGTTTTTT. Translated: CSARDSVAGFTGELFF.

This sequence joins TRBV14 and TRBJ2-6; TRBD1 is a possible D gene (5 bases). The germline V gene has CDR1 SGHDN and CDR2 FVKESK. This CDR3 spans 18 amino acids. Trimming removed 0 bases at V and 1 base at J, with 13 bases between. This CDR3 reads CASSQDNWGGSGANVLTF. The CDR3 coding sequence is TGTGCCAGCAGCCAAGATAATTGGGGCGGATCTGGGGCCAACGTCCTGACTTTC.

This chain uses TRBV19 with TRBJ2-1, with 8 nucleotides matching TRBD2. The germline gives CDR1 LNHDA, CDR2 SQIVND (reference sequence). The V gene end was trimmed by 7 bases and the J gene end by 9 bases; junction bases not matched to a gene: 17. The CDR3 covers 16 residues. The CDR3 region is CASNTGLERELGEQFF. The CDR3 DNA sequence: TGTGCCAGTAACACGGGGCTAGAGCGGGAGCTCGGTGAGCAGTTCTTC.

This clonotype was observed a handful of times. V is TRBV20-1 and J is TRBJ1-1; 7 nucleotides line up with TRBD1. This CDR3 comprises 16 residues. Germline V gives CDR1 DFQATT, CDR2 SNEGSKA (reference sequence). With V trimmed by 1 base and J by 3 bases, 11 bases remained unmatched. CDR3 loop: CSARAGTGAGDTEAFF. The CDR3 DNA sequence: TGCAGTGCTAGAGCCGGAACAGGGGCTGGTGACACTGAAGCTTTCTTT.

V usage is TRBV4-1 and J usage is TRBJ2-7; 8 bases agree with TRBD1. CDR1 and CDR2 (germline): MGHRA, YSYEKL. J was trimmed by 7 bases and V by 4 bases; bases with no gene match: 12. This CDR3 has 15 amino acids. CDR3 nucleotides: TGCGCCAGCAGCCCCGGGCAGGGGGCTATCGGGGAGCAGTACTTC. Translating gives CASSPGQGAIGEQYF.

This clonotype was recorded at least ten times. The rearrangement joins TRBV6-5 to TRBJ2-1; 8 bases are a match to TRBD2. The length of the CDR3 is 14 residues. Germline V gives CDR1 MNHEY, CDR2 SVGAGI. J gave up 9 bases and V 2 bases, and 6 bases lay outside the gene matches. The CDR3 sequence is CASSYPGTSLEQFF. The CDR3 DNA follows: TGTGCCAGCAGTTACCCCGGGACTAGTCTTGAGCAGTTCTTC.

The chain joins TRBV5-1 to TRBJ2-7; D is perhaps TRBD1 (5 bases). Germline lookup yields CDR1 SGHRS and CDR2 YFSETQ. CDR3 length: 13 amino acids. The V gene lost 4 bases and the J gene lost 2 bases, with 10 bases spanning the gap. The CDR3 region has the DNA TGCGCCAGCAGCGTCCAGGGAACCTACGAGCAGTACTTC. Its protein is CASSVQGTYEQYF.

This clonotype was seen repeatedly, ten times or more. The rearrangement joins TRBV7-2 to TRBJ1-5, with 9 bases identical to TRBD1. The V gene end was trimmed by 6 bases and the J gene end by 6 bases; junction bases not matched to a gene: 15. The CDR3 covers 17 residues. Germline V gives CDR1 SGHTA, CDR2 FQGNSA. As DNA, the CDR3 is TGTGCCAGCAGGTCGGTAACGGGACAGGGTAGGATTCAGCCCCAGCATTTT. The encoded protein is CASRSVTGQGRIQPQHF.

The chain is built from TRBV11-2 and TRBJ2-3, with TRBD2 as a possible D gene (6 bases). The V end lost 2 bases, the J end lost 6 bases, and 24 bases lay between the germline ends. The CDR3 length is 18 residues. Germline CDR1 and CDR2: SGHAT and FQNNGV. CDR3 amino acids: CASSLSFRPGLAGDTQYF. CDR3 in DNA: TGTGCCAGCAGCTTATCATTTCGCCCGGGACTGGCGGGGGATACGCAGTATTTT. Complete variable domain (other parts from reference TRBV11-2 and TRBJ2-3): EAGVAQSPRYKIIEKRQSVAFWCNPISGHATLYWYQQILGQGPKLLIQFQNNGVVDDSQLPKDRFSAERLKGVDSTLKIQPAKLEDSAVYLCASSLSFRPGLAGDTQYFGPGTRLTVL.

This clonotype was observed at least ten times. The chain joins TRBV28 to TRBJ1-6; the match to TRBD1 covers 8 bases. Germline V gene data show CDR1 as MDHEN and CDR2 as SYDVKM. The CDR3 sequence is 13 residues long. Germline trimming cut 8 bases from V and 9 bases from J; bases unmatched to any gene: 6. In DNA, the CDR3 is TGTGCCAGCTCCGGGACAGGAGGTTCACCCCTCCACTTT. It codes for CASSGTGGSPLHF.

This clonotype was counted once. It may be a read error: a sequence one base away is much more abundant. The chain couples TRBV5-5 to TRBJ2-2; no definite D call. The V gene lost 0 bases and the J gene lost 1 base, with 4 bases spanning the gap. Germline V gene data show CDR1 as SGHKS and CDR2 as YYEKEE (reference sequence). The CDR3 has 14 amino acids. This CDR3 is CASSLGVNTGELFF. The CDR3 DNA sequence: TGTGCCAGCAGCTTGGGAGTGAACACCGGGGAGCTGTTTTTT.

This clonotype was detected many times. The chain joins TRBV7-2 to TRBJ2-1; 8 bases are a match to TRBD2. Germline V gene sequence: CDR1 SGHTA, CDR2 FQGNSA. The CDR3 sequence is 13 residues long. J was trimmed by 3 bases and V by 9 bases; bases with no gene match: 4. CDR3 DNA sequence: TGTGCCAGTGCCGGGACTAGCTACAATGAGCAGTTCTTC. Protein sequence: CASAGTSYNEQFF. The full variable domain, its missing parts supplied by reference TRBV7-2 and TRBJ2-1, is GAGVSQSPSNKVTEKGKDVELRCDPISGHTALYWYRQSLGQGLEFLIYFQGNSAPDKSGLPSDRFSAERTGGSVSTLTIQRTQQEDSAVYLCASAGTSYNEQFFGPGTRLTVL.

This clonotype was counted many times. The V and J genes are TRBV15 and TRBJ2-1; a weak D match, TRBD2 (6 bases). The germline CDR1 and CDR2 sequences are LNHNV and YYDKDF (reference sequence). V lost 5 bases and J 5 bases, leaving 16 bases between the germline ends. CDR3 length equals 15 residues. Here the CDR3 DNA reads TGTGCCACCAGCCCACGCAGACTAGATGACAATGAGCAGTTCTTC. Its protein product is CATSPRRLDDNEQFF.

This clonotype was counted at least ten times. The junction differs from germline at one of its ends, possibly a read error. The rearrangement joins TRBV5-1 to TRBJ2-2, with 14 bases that match TRBD2. This CDR3 region has 16 residues. Germline-derived CDR1 and CDR2 are SGHRS and YFSETQ. CDR3 residues: CASSSGLAGAVGELFF. DNA of the CDR3: TGTGCCAGCAGCTCGGGACTAGCGGGAGCCGTCGGGGAGCTGTTTTTT.

At least ten counts were recorded for this clonotype. The V and J genes are TRBV28 and TRBJ2-3, with D perhaps TRBD2 (6 bases). The V end was cut by 5 bases, the J end by 2 bases, with 11 bases between. Germline V CDR1 and CDR2: MDHEN, SYDVKM. CDR3 length: 14 amino acids. The DNA for the CDR3 is TGTGCCAGCAGTCCCGGGGACTTCACAGATACGCAGTATTTT. It codes for CASSPGDFTDTQYF.

The J gene is TRBJ1-2, the V gene TRBV27; 7 bases are shared with TRBD1. J gave up 3 bases and V 6 bases, and 7 bases lay outside the gene matches. The CDR3 is 14 residues long. In germline, CDR1 is MNHEY, CDR2 SMNVEV (reference sequence). As DNA, the CDR3 is TGTGCCAGCAGCCTACAGGGGAGGCACTATGGCTACACCTTC. Translation gives CASSLQGRHYGYTF.

This clonotype was found many times. The chain's CDR3 is CASSEGQASNQPQHF. CDR3 nucleotide sequence: TGTGCCAGCAGTGAAGGACAGGCCAGCAATCAGCCCCAGCATTTT. This sequence joins TRBV2 and TRBJ1-5; D perhaps matches TRBD1 (6 bases). V shed 1 base and J shed 1 base, with 8 bases lying between them. This CDR3 is built from 15 residues. Germline V gene sequence: CDR1 SNHLY, CDR2 FYNNEI.

This clonotype was seen only a few times. A much larger clone lies one base from this, so it may be a read error. The CDR3 region is CASSSGPTRGKLFF. DNA of the CDR3: TGTGCCAGCAGTTCGGGACCCACGCGGGGAAAACTGTTTTTT. The rearrangement joins TRBV28 to TRBJ1-4; possibly TRBD1 for D (5 bases). V lost 4 bases and J 10 bases, leaving 16 bases between the germline ends. CDR1 MDHEN and CDR2 SYDVKM come from the germline V gene. This CDR3 has 14 amino acids.

This clonotype has a count of ten or more. The chain couples TRBV20-1 to TRBJ2-3; D could derive from TRBD1 or TRBD2 (5 bases each). This CDR3 is built from 16 residues. V was clipped by 5 bases and J by 2 bases, with 20 bases between them. Germline values: CDR1 DFQATT, CDR2 SNEGSKA (reference sequence). The CDR3 DNA sequence: TGCAGTGCTGGGGGTTCCCCATTTCCTTACACAGATACGCAGTATTTT. Translating gives CSAGGSPFPYTDTQYF.

The rearrangement joins TRBV7-9 to TRBJ2-6; D may be TRBD1 or TRBD2 (5 bases each). Germline lookup yields CDR1 SEHNR and CDR2 FQNEAQ (reference sequence). The V end was cut by 5 bases, the J end by 4 bases, with 21 bases between. This CDR3 has 18 amino acids. This CDR3 is CASSDPGRRPGGANVLTF. In DNA, the CDR3 is TGTGCCAGCAGCGACCCGGGACGCCGACCCGGCGGGGCCAACGTCCTGACTTTC. Full variable domain (outside the CDR3, taken from reference TRBV7-9 and TRBJ2-6): DTGVSQNPRHKITKRGQNVTFRCDPISEHNRLYWYRQTLGQGPEFLTYFQNEAQLEKSRLLSDRFSAERPKGSFSTLEIQRTEQGDSAMYLCASSDPGRRPGGANVLTFGAGSRLTVL.

This clonotype was detected only a few times. This chain joins TRBV11-3 and TRBJ2-7, with TRBD1 matching 12 bases. Germline V gene data show CDR1 as SGHNT and CDR2 as YENEEA. J was trimmed by 6 bases and V by 6 bases; bases with no gene match: 9. CDR3 size: 15 residues. CDR3 protein: CASSLHRDRGLEQYF. The CDR3 DNA sequence: TGTGCCAGCAGTCTCCATCGGGACAGGGGGCTCGAGCAGTACTTC.

This clonotype was observed many times. This CDR3 reads CASSLTGAGELFF. CDR3 coding DNA: TGTGCCAGCAGTCTCACAGGGGCCGGGGAGCTGTTTTTT. This rearrangement joins TRBV12-3 or TRBV12-4 to TRBJ2-2; 7 nucleotides align to TRBD1. With 5 bases clipped from V and 6 bases from J, the junction kept 3 bases outside the gene matches. There are 13 residues in the CDR3.

A few counts support this clonotype. The chain is built from TRBV10-3 and TRBJ1-4; weak D call: TRBD1 (5 bases). This CDR3 is built from 13 residues. Trimming pared 10 bases from V and 6 bases from J, leaving 15 bases between. Germline CDR1 ENHRY, CDR2 SYGVKD. For the CDR3, the DNA is TGTGCCAGCCGAGTGGGGACGGATGAAAAACTGTTTTTT. Protein: CASRVGTDEKLFF.

This clonotype was seen many times. The V gene is TRBV4-3, the J gene TRBJ1-6; D ambiguous. V was trimmed by 0 bases and J by 8 bases, leaving 14 bases between them. Germline CDR1 reads LGHNA; CDR2 reads YSLEER. The CDR3 spans 16 residues. The CDR3 protein is CASSQDGDSGDSPLHF. The CDR3 DNA reads as TGCGCCAGCAGCCAAGACGGCGACTCGGGAGATTCACCCCTCCACTTT.

This clonotype was seen only a few times. This chain links TRBV6-1 with TRBJ1-1; D ambiguous. CDR1 is MNHNS and CDR2 is SASEGT in the germline V gene. V lost 2 bases and J 0 bases, leaving 10 bases between the germline ends. CDR3 length: 15 amino acids. This CDR3 reads CASSENWRVNTEAFF. CDR3 sequence (DNA): TGTGCCAGCAGTGAAAATTGGCGGGTGAACACTGAAGCTTTCTTT.

This clonotype was counted at least ten times. The V and J genes are TRBV20-1 and TRBJ2-3, with 9 bases fitting TRBD1. The CDR3 is 14 residues long. Germline-derived CDR1 and CDR2 are DFQATT and SNEGSKA (reference sequence). Trimming cost V 6 bases and J 0 bases; bases outside gene matches: 4. Written as DNA, the CDR3 is TGCAGTGCGCGCGGACAGGGGAGCACAGATACGCAGTATTTT. As protein: CSARGQGSTDTQYF.

This clonotype was detected many times. The chain combines TRBV28 with TRBJ2-5; D possibly corresponds to TRBD1 (6 bases). CDR1 and CDR2 (germline): MDHEN, SYDVKM. Trimming shortened V by 1 base and J by 4 bases, and 19 bases separated the two germline ends. The CDR3 covers 17 residues. CDR3 DNA sequence: TGTGCCAGCAGTTTATTGCCCAGGGGAAGTTGGGGAGAGACCCAGTACTTC. As protein: CASSLLPRGSWGETQYF. The whole variable domain, filled in from reference TRBV28 and TRBJ2-5, reads DVKVTQSSRYLVKRTGEKVFLECVQDMDHENMFWYRQDPGLGLRLIYFSYDVKMKEKGDIPEGYSVSREKKERFSLILESASTNQTSMYLCASSLLPRGSWGETQYFGPGTRLLVL.